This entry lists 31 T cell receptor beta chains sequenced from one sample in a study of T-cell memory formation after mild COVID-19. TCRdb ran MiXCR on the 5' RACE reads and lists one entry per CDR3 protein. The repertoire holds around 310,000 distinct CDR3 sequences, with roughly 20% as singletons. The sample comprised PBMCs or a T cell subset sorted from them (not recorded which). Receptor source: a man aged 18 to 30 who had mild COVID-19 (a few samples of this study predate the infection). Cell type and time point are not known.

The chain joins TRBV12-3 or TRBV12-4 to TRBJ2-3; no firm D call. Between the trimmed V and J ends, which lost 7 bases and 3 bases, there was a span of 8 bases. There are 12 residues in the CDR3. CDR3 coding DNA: TGTGCCAGCAAGGTCCTGACAGATACGCAGTATTTT. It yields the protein CASKVLTDTQYF.

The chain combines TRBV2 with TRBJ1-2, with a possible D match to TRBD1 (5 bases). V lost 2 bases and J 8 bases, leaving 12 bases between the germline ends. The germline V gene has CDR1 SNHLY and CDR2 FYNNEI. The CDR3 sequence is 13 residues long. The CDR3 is CASSEMGVSGYTF. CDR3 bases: TGTGCCAGCAGTGAAATGGGGGTATCGGGCTACACCTTC.

This CDR3 reads CASSVQLGPAEQFF. CDR3 bases: TGTGCCAGCAGTGTACAACTAGGCCCTGCTGAGCAGTTCTTC. This sequence joins TRBV12-3 or TRBV12-4 and TRBJ2-1; D may be TRBD2 (5 bases). The CDR3 is 14 amino acids. V was cut by 5 bases and J by 9 bases, with 17 bases left in between.

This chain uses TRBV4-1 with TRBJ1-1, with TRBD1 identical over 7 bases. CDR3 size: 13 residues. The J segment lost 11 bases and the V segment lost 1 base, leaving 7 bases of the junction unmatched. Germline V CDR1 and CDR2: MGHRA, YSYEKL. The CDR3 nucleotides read TGCGCCAGCAGCCAAGGACAGGGCTTACGTGCTTTCTTT. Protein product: CASSQGQGLRAFF.

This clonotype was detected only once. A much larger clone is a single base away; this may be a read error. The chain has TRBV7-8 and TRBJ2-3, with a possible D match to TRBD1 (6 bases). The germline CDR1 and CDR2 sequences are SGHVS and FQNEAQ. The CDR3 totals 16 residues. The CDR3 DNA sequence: TGTGCCATCAGCCTGGGGGCCTACCCTAGCACAGATACGCAGTATTTT. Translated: CAISLGAYPSTDTQYF. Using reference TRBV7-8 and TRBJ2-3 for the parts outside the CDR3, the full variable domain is GAGVSQSPRYKVAKRGQDVALRCDPISGHVSLFWYQQALGQGPEFLTYFQNEAQLDKSGLPSDRFFAERPEGSVSTLKIQRTQQEDSAVYLCAISLGAYPSTDTQYFGPGTRLTVL.

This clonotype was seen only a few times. CDR3 protein: CASSPSRGALFGYTF. DNA for the CDR3: TGTGCCAGCAGTCCGTCCCGGGGGGCGCTTTTTGGCTACACCTTC. The V and J genes are TRBV12-3 or TRBV12-4 and TRBJ1-2; TRBD1 might be the D (6 bases). Trimming took off 5 bases at V and 7 bases at J, with 20 bases between the two ends. The CDR3 covers 15 residues.

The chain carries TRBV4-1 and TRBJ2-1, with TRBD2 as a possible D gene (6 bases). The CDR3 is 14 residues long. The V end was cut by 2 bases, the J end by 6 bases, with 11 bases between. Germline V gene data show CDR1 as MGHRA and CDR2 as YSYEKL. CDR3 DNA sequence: TGCGCCAGCAGCCAACCGGGAGTCCTCAATGAGCAGTTCTTC. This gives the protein CASSQPGVLNEQFF.

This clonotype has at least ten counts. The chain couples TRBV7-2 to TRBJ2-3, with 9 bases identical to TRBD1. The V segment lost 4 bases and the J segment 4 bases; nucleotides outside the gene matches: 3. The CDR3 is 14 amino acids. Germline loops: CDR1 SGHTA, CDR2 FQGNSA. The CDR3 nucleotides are TGTGCCAGCAGCTCGGGACAGGGCGCAGATACGCAGTATTTT. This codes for CASSSGQGADTQYF.

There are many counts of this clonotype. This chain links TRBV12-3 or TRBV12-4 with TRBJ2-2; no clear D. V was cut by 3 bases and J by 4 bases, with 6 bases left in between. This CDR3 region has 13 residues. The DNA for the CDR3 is TGTGCCAGCAGTTTGAGGTCCACCGGGGAGCTGTTTTTT. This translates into CASSLRSTGELFF.

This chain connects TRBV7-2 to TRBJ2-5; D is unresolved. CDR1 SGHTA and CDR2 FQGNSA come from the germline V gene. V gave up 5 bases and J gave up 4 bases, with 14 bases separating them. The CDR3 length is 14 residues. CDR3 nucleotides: TGTGCCAGCAGCCTTACACGGTGGGGAGAGACCCAGTACTTC. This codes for CASSLTRWGETQYF.

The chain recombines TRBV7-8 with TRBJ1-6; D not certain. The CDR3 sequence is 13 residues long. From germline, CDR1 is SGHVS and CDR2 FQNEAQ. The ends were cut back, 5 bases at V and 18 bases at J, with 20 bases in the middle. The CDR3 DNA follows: TGTGCCAGCAGCCCAGAGCCCGGGCCGACCGCCCACTTT. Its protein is CASSPEPGPTAHF.

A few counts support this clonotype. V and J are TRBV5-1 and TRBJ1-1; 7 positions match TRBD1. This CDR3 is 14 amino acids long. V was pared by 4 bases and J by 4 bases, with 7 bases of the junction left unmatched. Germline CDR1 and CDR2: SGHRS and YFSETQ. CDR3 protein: CASSMDRKATEAFF. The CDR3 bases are TGCGCCAGCAGCATGGACAGGAAGGCCACTGAAGCTTTCTTT. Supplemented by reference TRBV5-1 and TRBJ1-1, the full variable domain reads KAGVTQTPRYLIKTRGQQVTLSCSPISGHRSVSWYQQTPGQGLQFLFEYFSETQRNKGNFPGRFSGRQFSNSRSEMNVSTLELGDSALYLCASSMDRKATEAFFGQGTRLTVV.

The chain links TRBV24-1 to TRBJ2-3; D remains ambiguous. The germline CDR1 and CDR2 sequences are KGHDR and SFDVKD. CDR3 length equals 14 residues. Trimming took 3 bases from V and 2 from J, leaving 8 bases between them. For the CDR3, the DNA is TGTGCCACCAGTGATAGAACAGTCACAGATACGCAGTATTTT. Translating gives CATSDRTVTDTQYF.

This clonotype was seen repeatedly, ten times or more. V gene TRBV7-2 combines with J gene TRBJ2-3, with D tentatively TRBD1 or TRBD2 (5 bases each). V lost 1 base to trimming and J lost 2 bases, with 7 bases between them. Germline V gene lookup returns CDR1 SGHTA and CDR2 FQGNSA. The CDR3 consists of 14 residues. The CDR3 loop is CASSLGGYTDTQYF. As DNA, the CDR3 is TGTGCCAGCAGCTTAGGGGGGTACACAGATACGCAGTATTTT.

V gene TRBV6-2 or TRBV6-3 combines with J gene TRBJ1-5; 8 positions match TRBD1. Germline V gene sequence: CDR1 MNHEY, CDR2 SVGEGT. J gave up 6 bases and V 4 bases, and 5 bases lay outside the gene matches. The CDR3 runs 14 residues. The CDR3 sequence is CASSSGGGGQPQHF. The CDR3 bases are TGTGCCAGCAGTTCAGGGGGCGGGGGTCAGCCCCAGCATTTT.

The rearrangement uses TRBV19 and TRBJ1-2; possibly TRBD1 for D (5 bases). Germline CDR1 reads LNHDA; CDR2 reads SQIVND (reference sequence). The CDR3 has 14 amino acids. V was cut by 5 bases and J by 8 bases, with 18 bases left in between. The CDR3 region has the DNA TGTGCCAGTAGTTCGGTTCGTGGGGCGGAGGGCTACACCTTC. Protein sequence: CASSSVRGAEGYTF.

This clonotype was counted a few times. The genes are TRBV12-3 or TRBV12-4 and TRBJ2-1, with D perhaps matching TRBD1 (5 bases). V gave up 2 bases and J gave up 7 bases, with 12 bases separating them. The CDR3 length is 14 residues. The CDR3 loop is CASSLLDRLNEQFF. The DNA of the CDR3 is TGTGCCAGCAGTTTACTAGACAGACTGAATGAGCAGTTCTTC.

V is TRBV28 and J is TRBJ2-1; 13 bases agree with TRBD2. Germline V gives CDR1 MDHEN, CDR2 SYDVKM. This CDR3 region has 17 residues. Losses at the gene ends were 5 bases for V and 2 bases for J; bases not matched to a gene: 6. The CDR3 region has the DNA TGTGCCAGCAGTGCCGGACTAGCGGGGGAGCCCTACAATGAGCAGTTCTTC. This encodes CASSAGLAGEPYNEQFF.

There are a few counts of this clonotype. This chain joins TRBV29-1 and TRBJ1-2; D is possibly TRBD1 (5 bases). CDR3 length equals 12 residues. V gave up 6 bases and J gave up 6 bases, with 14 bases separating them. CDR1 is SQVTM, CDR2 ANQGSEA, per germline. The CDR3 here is CSVESGADGYTF. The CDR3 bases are TGCAGCGTAGAAAGCGGGGCTGATGGCTACACCTTC.

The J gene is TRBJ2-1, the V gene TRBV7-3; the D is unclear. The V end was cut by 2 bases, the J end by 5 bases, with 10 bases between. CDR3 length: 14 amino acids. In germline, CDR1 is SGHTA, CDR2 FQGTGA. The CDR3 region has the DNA TGTGCCAGCAGCTTATTTCCGGTAAACAATGAGCAGTTCTTC. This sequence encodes CASSLFPVNNEQFF.

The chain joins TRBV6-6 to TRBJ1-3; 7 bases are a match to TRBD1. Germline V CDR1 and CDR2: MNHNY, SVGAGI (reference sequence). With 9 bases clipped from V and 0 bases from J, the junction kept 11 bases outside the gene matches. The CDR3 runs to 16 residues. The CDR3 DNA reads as TGTGCCAGTGCATGGCAGGGGGGATACTCTGGAAACACCATATATTTT. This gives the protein CASAWQGGYSGNTIYF.

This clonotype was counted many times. CDR3 in DNA: TGCGCCAGCAGCTCTAGGACTAGCGGGGGCCCCCTGAACACCGGGGAGCTGTTTTTT. It yields the protein CASSSRTSGGPLNTGELFF. The V gene is TRBV5-1, the J gene TRBJ2-2, with 13 bases fitting TRBD2. The V and J ends lost 3 bases and 1 base, in that order; junction bases with no gene match: 9. Germline loops: CDR1 SGHRS, CDR2 YFSETQ. The CDR3 consists of 19 residues.

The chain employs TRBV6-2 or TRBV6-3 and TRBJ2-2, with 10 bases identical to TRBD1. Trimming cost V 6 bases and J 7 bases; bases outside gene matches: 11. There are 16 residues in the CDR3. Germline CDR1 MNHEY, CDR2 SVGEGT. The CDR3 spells CASSLLTGGRDGELFF. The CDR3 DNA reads TGTGCCAGCAGCCTACTGACAGGGGGCCGGGACGGGGAGCTGTTTTTT.

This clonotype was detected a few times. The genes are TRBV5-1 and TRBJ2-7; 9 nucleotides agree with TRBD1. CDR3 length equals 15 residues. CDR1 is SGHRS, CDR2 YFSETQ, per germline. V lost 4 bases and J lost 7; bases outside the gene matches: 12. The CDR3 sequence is CASSKVPGQGGEQYV. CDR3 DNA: TGCGCCAGCAGCAAGGTCCCGGGACAGGGAGGGGAGCAGTACGTC.

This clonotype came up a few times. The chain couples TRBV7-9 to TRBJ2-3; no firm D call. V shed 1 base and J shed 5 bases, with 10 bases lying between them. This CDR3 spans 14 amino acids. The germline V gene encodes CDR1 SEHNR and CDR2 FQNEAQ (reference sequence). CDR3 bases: TGTGCCAGCAGCTTAGACCTCGATAAAGATACGCAGTATTTT. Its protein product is CASSLDLDKDTQYF.

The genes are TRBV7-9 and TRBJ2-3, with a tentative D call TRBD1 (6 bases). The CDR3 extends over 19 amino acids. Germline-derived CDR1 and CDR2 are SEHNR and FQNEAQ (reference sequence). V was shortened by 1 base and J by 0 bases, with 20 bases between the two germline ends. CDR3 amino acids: CASSLGQDPLWISTDTQYF. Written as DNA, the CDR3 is TGTGCCAGCAGCTTAGGACAGGACCCCCTTTGGATAAGCACAGATACGCAGTATTTT.

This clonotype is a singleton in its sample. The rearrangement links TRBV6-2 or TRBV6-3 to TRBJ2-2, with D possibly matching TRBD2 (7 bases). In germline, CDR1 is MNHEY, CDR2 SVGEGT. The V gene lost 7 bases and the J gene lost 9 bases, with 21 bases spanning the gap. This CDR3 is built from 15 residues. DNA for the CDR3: TGTGCCAGCACCGATGGGGGGGCCGGGACCTGGGAGCTGTTTTTT. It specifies CASTDGGAGTWELFF.

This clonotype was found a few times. CDR3 sequence: CASSQEVDTGALGETQYF. The CDR3 DNA follows: TGCGCCAGCAGCCAAGAAGTCGACACAGGAGCTCTCGGGGAGACCCAGTACTTC. This sequence joins TRBV4-1 and TRBJ2-5; perhaps TRBD1 as D (5 bases). The CDR3 spans 18 residues. V was trimmed by 0 bases and J by 5 bases, leaving 22 bases between them. The germline gives CDR1 MGHRA, CDR2 YSYEKL.

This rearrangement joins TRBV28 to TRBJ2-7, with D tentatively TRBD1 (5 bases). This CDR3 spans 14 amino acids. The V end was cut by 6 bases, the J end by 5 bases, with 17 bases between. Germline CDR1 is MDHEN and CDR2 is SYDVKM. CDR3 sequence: CASRGIRGNHEQYV. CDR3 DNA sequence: TGTGCCAGCAGGGGGATTAGGGGTAACCACGAGCAGTACGTC.

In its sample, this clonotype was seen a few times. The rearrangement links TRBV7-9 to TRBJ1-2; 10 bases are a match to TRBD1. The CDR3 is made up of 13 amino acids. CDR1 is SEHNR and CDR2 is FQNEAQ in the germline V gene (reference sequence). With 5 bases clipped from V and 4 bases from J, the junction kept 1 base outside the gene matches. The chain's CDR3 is CASSGDRGYGYTF. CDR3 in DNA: TGTGCCAGCAGCGGGGACAGGGGCTATGGCTACACCTTC.

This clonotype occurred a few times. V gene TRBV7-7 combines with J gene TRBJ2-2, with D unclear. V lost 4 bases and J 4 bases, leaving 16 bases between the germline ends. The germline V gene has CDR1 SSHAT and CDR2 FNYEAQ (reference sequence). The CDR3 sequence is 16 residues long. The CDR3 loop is CASSSTGDPFTGELFF. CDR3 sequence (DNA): TGTGCCAGCAGCTCCACCGGCGACCCTTTCACCGGGGAGCTGTTTTTT.